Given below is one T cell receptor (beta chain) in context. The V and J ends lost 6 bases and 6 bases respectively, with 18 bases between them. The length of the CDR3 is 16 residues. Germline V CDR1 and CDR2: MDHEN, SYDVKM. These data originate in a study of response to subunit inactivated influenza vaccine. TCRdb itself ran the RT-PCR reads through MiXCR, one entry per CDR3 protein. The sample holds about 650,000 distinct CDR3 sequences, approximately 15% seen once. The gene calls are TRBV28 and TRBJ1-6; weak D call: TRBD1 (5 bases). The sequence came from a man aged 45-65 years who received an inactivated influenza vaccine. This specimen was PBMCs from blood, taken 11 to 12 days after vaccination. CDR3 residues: CASRITSTGPNSPLHF. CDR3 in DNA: TGTGCCAGCAGAATTACTAGTACGGGGCCTAATTCACCCCTCCACTTT. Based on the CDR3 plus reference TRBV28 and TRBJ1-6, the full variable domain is DVKVTQSSRYLVKRTGEKVFLECVQDMDHENMFWYRQDPGLGLRLIYFSYDVKMKEKGDIPEGYSVSREKKERFSLILESASTNQTSMYLCASRITSTGPNSPLHFGNGTRLTVT.